The present T cell receptor beta chain was sequenced within a study of T-cell memory formation after mild COVID-19. Overall study context: Largely, TCR clusters stayed within a single donor.

The study's findings and limits: A second wave of clones peaked on day 37, and their SARS-CoV-2 specificity went unconfirmed. Later expanders leaned toward CD4+, whereas clones contracting from day 15 to 85 were balanced CD4/CD8. CM and EM subsets held most contracting CD4+ clones; EMRA held CD8+ ones.

Germline CDR1 is SGHVS and CDR2 is FQNEAQ. CDR3 length equals 12 residues. Trimming left V 0 bases short and J 5 bases short, with 4 bases between. TCRdb ran MiXCR on the 5' RACE reads and lists one entry per CDR3 protein. The sample lists 90,000 to 120,000 distinct CDR3 sequences; approximately 15% were seen once. This clonotype was seen repeatedly, ten times or more. Its antigen is unidentified. The V and J genes are TRBV7-8 and TRBJ2-5; D is ambiguous. This sequence was found in a young man who had mild COVID-19 (a few samples of this study predate the infection). Cell type and time point are not known. Specimen: PBMCs or a T cell subset sorted from them (not recorded which). CDR3 residues: CASSLAFETQYF. The CDR3, as DNA: TGTGCCAGCAGCTTAGCGTTCGAGACCCAGTACTTC.